The 7 T cell receptor beta chains in this list originate from one sample, sequenced in a study of neurological immune-mediated disorders (dated by TCRdb to the late 2010s). Taken with the paper, the label for time point translates to: technical triplicate 2. The library was made by 5' RACE. TCRdb lists the instrument as Illumina HiSeq 2500. The public sequencing data were trimmed at Q25 with fastp and processed into clonotypes with MiXCR by TCRdb, which kept only in-frame beta chains. Here each entry gathers all rows of one CDR3 protein and keeps the most common genes and DNA. The sample yields around 56,000 distinct CDR3 sequences; about 24% were counted once. The top ten hold about 4.5% of the sample. Sequenced material: PBMCs. The source is a man aged 55 to 70 with HTLV-1-associated myelopathy (HAM/TSP).

V is TRBV6-5 and J is TRBJ2-3; the match to TRBD1 covers 7 bases. This CDR3 contains 16 residues. V was clipped by 4 bases and J by 2 bases; unmatched bases: 9. The germline gives CDR1 MNHEY, CDR2 SVGAGI. The CDR3 loop reads CASSSYAGGHTDTQYF. CDR3 coding DNA: TGTGCCAGCAGTTCCTATGCAGGGGGACACACAGATACGCAGTATTTT.

By share of the sample, this clonotype is medium-sized. The chain combines TRBV29-1 with TRBJ2-3, with D perhaps TRBD1 (6 bases). This CDR3 contains 12 residues. Deletions cut 2 bases from V and 3 bases from J, with 6 bases between. Germline V gene lookup returns CDR1 SQVTM and CDR2 ANQGSEA. This CDR3 reads CSVETGTDTQYF. The CDR3 DNA is TGCAGCGTTGAAACAGGGACAGATACGCAGTATTTT.

This clonotype has at least ten counts. J is TRBJ2-1 and V is TRBV5-1; 10 bases are shared with TRBD1. V lost 7 bases and J lost 4; bases outside the gene matches: 2. The CDR3 sequence is 13 residues long. In germline, CDR1 is SGHRS, CDR2 YFSETQ. The CDR3 sequence is CASAGQGYNEQFF. The CDR3 DNA reads TGCGCCAGCGCGGGACAGGGGTACAATGAGCAGTTCTTC.

On this clonotype: The junction shows a germline mismatch at one end, possibly a read error. The chain joins TRBV19 to TRBJ1-5; TRBD1 is a possible D gene (5 bases). This CDR3 region has 14 residues. The germline V gene has CDR1 LNHDA and CDR2 SQIVND (reference sequence). The CDR3 sequence: CVSRPGSAGQPQHF. Written as DNA, the CDR3 is TGTGTCAGTAGGCCAGGGTCGGCCGGACAGCCCCAGCATTTT.

In this sample, this clonotype turned up many times. The J gene is TRBJ1-1, the V gene TRBV30; D is unresolved. The germline V and J ends were trimmed by 1 base and 7 bases, with 19 bases remaining between them. The germline CDR1 and CDR2 sequences are GTSNPN and SVGIG (reference sequence). CDR3 length: 15 amino acids. The CDR3 DNA reads as TGTGCCTGGAGTGCTACCGGAGGGAATTATGGTGAAGCTTTCTTT. Residues: CAWSATGGNYGEAFF.

The genes are TRBV15 and TRBJ2-3, with 7 bases aligning to TRBD2. With 1 base clipped from V and 3 bases from J, the junction kept 7 bases outside the gene matches. The CDR3 is 16 amino acids. The germline CDR1 and CDR2 sequences are LNHNV and YYDKDF (reference sequence). The CDR3 spells CATSRADGRGTDTQYF. CDR3 DNA sequence: TGTGCCACCAGCAGAGCAGATGGGAGGGGAACAGATACGCAGTATTTT.

V and J are TRBV6-6 and TRBJ1-1; TRBD1 agrees at 7 bases. CDR1 is MNHNY, CDR2 SVGAGI, per germline (reference sequence). The CDR3 extends over 13 amino acids. The J segment lost 2 bases and the V segment lost 7 bases, leaving 4 bases of the junction unmatched. In DNA, the CDR3 is TGTGCCAGCAACGCAGGGGGAAACACTGAAGCTTTCTTT. Translating gives CASNAGGNTEAFF.